Sequencing of this T cell receptor beta chain was carried out in a study of blood T cell repertoires in COVID-19. The overall study: Samples of COVID-19 (acute and convalescent) were obtained from the United States, Italy and Spain. The analysed material was cDNA or gDNA that came from T cells, B-cell-depleted T cells, or PBMCs.

Enrollment of patients from Seattle took place during active infection, with longitudinal follow-up. The length of the CDR3 is 17 residues. The germline V and J ends were trimmed by 4 bases and 3 bases, with 19 bases remaining between them. The V gene's germline CDR1 is SGHVS and CDR2 FQNEAQ. Study processing details: How many nucleated cells were present was estimated from reference gene primer amplification. Profiled with immunoSEQ multiplex PCR; TCRdb holds only in-frame clones, not every one. V and J calls and clone size are copied from that table; D and trimming were computed from the DNA. The sample lists some 390,000 clones, around 91% occurring once.

Sequenced input: peripheral blood. This receptor was obtained from a woman between 40 and 55 years old with COVID-19, enrolled during active disease. The chain has TRBV7-8 and TRBJ1-5; TRBD1 is a possible D gene (5 bases). The CDR3 region is CASSSKIFDSDNQPQHF. DNA of the CDR3: TGTGCCAGCAGCTCTAAGATCTTCGACAGCGACAATCAGCCCCAGCATTTT.